The rows below give T cell receptor beta chains drawn from one sample of a study of Tregs in tolerant kidney transplant recipients. TCRdb keeps only in-frame clones here, not all; method: immunoSEQ multiplex PCR. The sample lists about 120,000 clones, 92% occurring once. The sequenced sample consisted of CD4+ T cells from blood. All receptors derive from a human donor in good health. Each CDR3 is given with its conserved first and last residue. The D gene is left open where the match is weak. A clone size is listed for some rows: how often the clone was seen (once, few, many), or a class if it is expanded.

size	D	V	J	DNA	CDR3
once	-	TRBV5-5	TRBJ1-2	TGTGCCAGCAGCCCTTGGACGGGGAACTATGGCTACACCTTC	CASSPWTGNYGYTF
-	-	TRBV9	TRBJ2-1	TGTGCCAGCAGCGTAACATCGGCGGGCCATGAGCAGTTCTTC	CASSVTSAGHEQFF
-	-	TRBV7-9	TRBJ1-3	TGTGCCAGCAGCCGGCCGGGCTTCTCTGGAAACACCATATATTTT	CASSRPGFSGNTIYF
-	TRBD1	TRBV6-5	TRBJ1-1	TGTGCCAGCAGCTACCTCGACAGGGGAGGCACTGAAGCTTTCTTT	CASSYLDRGGTEAFF
-	-	TRBV19	TRBJ1-4	TGTGCCAGTGGTAACCTGGGGCCGCCTAATGAAAAACTGTTTTTT	CASGNLGPPNEKLFF
-	-	TRBV2	TRBJ2-5	TGTGCCAGCAGCCCGGACACCTTACAAGGGGAGACCCAGTACTTC	CASSPDTLQGETQYF
-	-	TRBV6-5	TRBJ2-7	TGTGCCAGCAGTTACGGGGATTCGTACGAGCAGTACTTC	CASSYGDSYEQYF
few	-	TRBV2	TRBJ1-1	TGTGCCAGTAGTGCTTCCAGGGGCACTGAAGCTTTCTTT	CASSASRGTEAFF
-	-	TRBV29-1	TRBJ1-4	TGCAGCGTTCGAGGGGGATATAATGAAAAACTGTTTTTT	CSVRGGYNEKLFF
-	-	TRBV7-7	TRBJ2-1	TGTGCTAGCAGCTTAAGTACTAGCCCCTACAATGAGCAGTTCTTC	CASSLSTSPYNEQFF
-	-	TRBV19	TRBJ2-6	TGTGCCTCCTGCTTGGGCTCTGGGGCCAACGTCCTGACTTTC	CASCLGSGANVLTF
-	TRBD1	TRBV10-3	TRBJ1-1	TGTGCCATCAGTGAGCGACACCCGGGACAGGGGGCGAAGGGCACTGAAGCTTTCTTT	CAISERHPGQGAKGTEAFF
-	-	TRBV5-6	TRBJ1-2	TGTGCCAGCAGCTCGCTATCGCTTGGCTACACCTTC	CASSSLSLGYTF
-	-	TRBV7-2	TRBJ1-2	TGTGCCAGCAGCTTAGCGGGGCTAGGGGGCTATGGCTACACCTTC	CASSLAGLGGYGYTF
-	-	TRBV10-1	TRBJ1-3	TGCGCCAGCAGTCAGAGCGGGGACCGTTCGGACACCATATATTTT	CASSQSGDRSDTIYF
-	-	TRBV5-1	TRBJ2-5	TGCGCCAGCAGCACGGGGGACGCCCAAGAGACCCAGTACTTC	CASSTGDAQETQYF
-	TRBD2	TRBV6-5	TRBJ2-7	TGTGCCAGCAGTGCCCGGACTAGCTCCTACGAGCAGTACTTC	CASSARTSSYEQYF
-	TRBD2	TRBV7-3	TRBJ2-1	TGTGCCAGCAGCGTCAACGGGGGGGCCTATGAGCAGTTCTTC	CASSVNGGAYEQFF
-	TRBD1	TRBV14	TRBJ2-7	TGTGCCAGCAGCCCCTCGAGGGGGACAGGGGCTCGCGAGCAGTACTTC	CASSPSRGTGAREQYF
-	-	TRBV6-5	TRBJ2-1	TGTGCCAGCAGTTACTCGACCGGGCGGGCGTACAATGAGCAGTTCTTC	CASSYSTGRAYNEQFF
once	-	TRBV7-7	TRBJ2-2	TGTGCTAGCAGCTTAGCAGGGAGGAACACCGGGGAGCTGTTTTTT	CASSLAGRNTGELFF
-	-	TRBV6-5	TRBJ2-2	TGTGCCAGCAGTCCCAGGGGCAGATACACCGGGGAGCTGTTTTTT	CASSPRGRYTGELFF
-	-	TRBV20-1	TRBJ1-1	TGCAGTGCGTACCAGAACACTGAAGCTTTCTTT	CSAYQNTEAFF
-	-	TRBV12-5	TRBJ2-1	TGTGCTAGTGGTTTTGGGTACAATGAGCAGTTCTTC	CASGFGYNEQFF
-	TRBD2	TRBV9	TRBJ2-1	TGTGCCAGCAGCGTAGCCTTAGCGGGGGGGGGACCGAATGAGCAGTTCTTC	CASSVALAGGGPNEQFF
once	TRBD2	TRBV5-1	TRBJ2-3	TGCGCCAGCAGCTCCGCACTAGCGGGGGGAGATACGCAGTATTTT	CASSSALAGGDTQYF
-	-	TRBV10-3	TRBJ1-5	TGTGCCATCGGAAATGGGAGCCAGCCCCAGCATTTT	CAIGNGSQPQHF
-	TRBD2	TRBV30	TRBJ2-1	TGTGCCGGAACCGGGAGGCGCTACAATGAGCAGTTCTTC	CAGTGRRYNEQFF
-	-	TRBV6-5	TRBJ1-1	TGTGCCAGCAGCCGGACGTCGGGGGCGAACACTGAAGCTTTCTTT	CASSRTSGANTEAFF
-	-	TRBV6-5	TRBJ1-2	TGTGCCAGCAGTTACTCGAACGTTTTTTCCTATGGCTACACCTTC	CASSYSNVFSYGYTF
-	-	TRBV15	TRBJ2-7	TGTGCCACCAGCCCGATCCACAGGAACGAGCAGTACTTC	CATSPIHRNEQYF
-	TRBD2	TRBV2	TRBJ2-3	TGTGCCAGCAGTGTGACAAGGACTAGCGGAAGCACAGATACGCAGTATTTT	CASSVTRTSGSTDTQYF
once	-	TRBV5-4	TRBJ2-1	TGTGCCAGCAGCGTATCATCGCGGACACCTGAGCAGTTCTTC	CASSVSSRTPEQFF
once	TRBD2	TRBV30	TRBJ2-3	TGTGCCTGGGGGGAGGGTTCGGGAGATACGCAGTATTTT	CAWGEGSGDTQYF
-	-	TRBV7-9	TRBJ1-5	TGTGCCAGCAGTCTCCAAGGACAGCCCCAGCATTTT	CASSLQGQPQHF
-	TRBD1	TRBV4-1	TRBJ1-4	TGCGCCAGCAGCTCGGACAGGGGGCGGGAAAAACTGTTTTTT	CASSSDRGREKLFF
once	-	TRBV11-1	TRBJ2-7	TGTGCCAGCAGCCTCGAGAAGGGGCGCTACGAGCAGTACTTC	CASSLEKGRYEQYF
-	TRBD1	TRBV27	TRBJ1-2	TGTGCCAGCAGTTCGAAGGGACAGGGTGATTATGGCTACACCTTC	CASSSKGQGDYGYTF
-	-	TRBV4-2	TRBJ2-2	TGTGCCAGCAGCCAACAGACTCTCCCCGGGGAGCTGTTTTTT	CASSQQTLPGELFF
-	-	TRBV30	TRBJ2-5	TGTGCCTGGAGTGTACGCCAGTCCCCCGGGGAGACCCAGTACTTC	CAWSVRQSPGETQYF
-	-	TRBV30	TRBJ2-5	TGTGCCTGGAGTTTTCTGTCCCAGGTGGAGACCCAGTACTTC	CAWSFLSQVETQYF
-	-	TRBV19	TRBJ1-3	TGTGCCAGTAATTCCGACAGGCCCTCTGGAAACACCATATATTTT	CASNSDRPSGNTIYF
-	-	TRBV6-1	TRBJ2-7	TGTGCCAGCAGTGTTTCCACGGAGCAGTACTTC	CASSVSTEQYF
once	-	TRBV27	TRBJ2-1	TGTGCCAGCAGTCCCCTATTAGGACCAAGTGGCTACAATGAGCAGTTCTTC	CASSPLLGPSGYNEQFF
-	TRBD1	TRBV7-9	TRBJ2-1	TGTGCCAGCAGCCTTCGAATCGGGACAGGGATGAACAATGAGCAGTTCTTC	CASSLRIGTGMNNEQFF